Below are 10 T cell receptor beta chains sequenced from a single sample in a study of beta chain features in type 1 diabetes. Study outcomes and limitations: TCRB CDR3s from Type 1 diabetes patients were moderately but significantly shorter in all four CD4+ subsets.

No antigens are known for them. The study reverse transcribed the entire isolated RNA, so it sequenced expressed TCRB transcripts. Only in-frame clones appear in the TCRdb table, and some are missing; sequencing was by immunoSEQ multiplex PCR. The data hold 250,000 or so clones, with more than 11% observed a single time. The sequenced material came from naive CD4+ T cells from blood. The receptor source for this set is a man aged 25 to 45 with type 1 diabetes.

A few counts support this clone. This rearrangement joins TRBV5-1 to TRBJ2-1, with 11 bases that match TRBD2. The length of the CDR3 is 15 residues. Looked up from germline, CDR1 is SGHRS and CDR2 is YFSETQ. Unmatched junction bases numbered 4, after V lost 3 bases and J lost 5 bases. CDR3 loop: CASSSTSGRHNEQFF. CDR3 coding DNA: TGCGCCAGCAGCTCTACTAGCGGGAGACACAATGAGCAGTTCTTC.

The chain carries TRBV27 and TRBJ2-3; 8 bases fit TRBD1. After removal of 2 bases from V and 0 bases from J, the junction contained 7 bases not matched to a gene. Germline V gives CDR1 MNHEY, CDR2 SMNVEV (reference sequence). There are 17 residues in the CDR3. The CDR3 sequence is CASSLRGRTGSTDTQYF. Written as DNA, the CDR3 is TGTGCCAGCAGTTTACGTGGTCGGACAGGGAGCACAGATACGCAGTATTTT.

The chain combines TRBV10-3 with TRBJ1-5, with TRBD1 matching 7 bases. J was trimmed by 1 base and V by 5 bases; bases with no gene match: 8. The CDR3 consists of 16 residues. Germline V gene data show CDR1 as ENHRY and CDR2 as SYGVKD. The CDR3 region is CAISSQGIGSNQPQHF. The CDR3 coding sequence is TGTGCCATCAGTTCACAGGGGATTGGAAGCAATCAGCCCCAGCATTTT.

This chain's CDR3 is CASSPRGPYEQYF. DNA of the CDR3: TGTGCCAGCAGCCCGAGGGGGCCCTACGAGCAGTACTTC. The V gene is TRBV5-6, the J gene TRBJ2-7; 7 bases fit TRBD1. Germline CDR1 is SGHDT and CDR2 is YYEEEE. J lost 2 bases, V lost 4 bases, and 3 bases had no gene match. The CDR3 totals 13 residues. Combining the CDR3 with reference TRBV5-6 and TRBJ2-7 gives the whole variable domain DAGVTQSPTHLIKTRGQQVTLRCSPKSGHDTVSWYQQALGQGPQFIFQYYEEEERQRGNFPDRFSGHQFPNYSSELNVNALLLGDSALYLCASSPRGPYEQYFGPGTRLTVT.

This clone has only a few counts. The rearrangement uses TRBV5-1 and TRBJ2-7; D possibly corresponds to TRBD1 (6 bases). There are 12 residues in the CDR3. The ends were cut back, 1 base at V and 11 bases at J, with 13 bases in the middle. CDR1 is SGHRS, CDR2 YFSETQ, per germline. CDR3 sequence: CASSLTGQFEYF. Here the CDR3 DNA reads TGCGCCAGCAGCTTGACCGGACAGTTCGAGTACTTC. The whole variable domain, filled in from reference TRBV5-1 and TRBJ2-7, reads KAGVTQTPRYLIKTRGQQVTLSCSPISGHRSVSWYQQTPGQGLQFLFEYFSETQRNKGNFPGRFSGRQFSNSRSEMNVSTLELGDSALYLCASSLTGQFEYFGPGTRLTVT.

J is TRBJ2-3 and V is TRBV9, with D possibly being TRBD1 (5 bases). Trimming cost V 0 bases and J 1 base, with 9 bases left between them. Germline-derived CDR1 and CDR2 are SGDLS and YYNGEE. CDR3 length: 15 amino acids. CDR3 bases: TGTGCCAGCAGCGTAGTAGGGGCGGGCACAGATACGCAGTATTTT. Its translation: CASSVVGAGTDTQYF.

This clone has only a few counts. V is TRBV10-3 and J is TRBJ2-2, with TRBD2 matching over 10 bases. The trim removed 5 bases at V and 4 bases at J, leaving 7 bases unmatched. CDR1 is ENHRY, CDR2 SYGVKD, per germline. This CDR3 spans 16 amino acids. CDR3 nucleotide sequence: TGTGCCATCAGTCCTAGCGGGAGTCAGGGCACCGGGGAGCTGTTTTTT. It encodes CAISPSGSQGTGELFF.

V usage is TRBV14 and J usage is TRBJ2-1; D gene unclear. Germline V gene lookup returns CDR1 SGHDN and CDR2 FVKESK. The CDR3 loop spans 15 amino acids. Trimming left V 1 base short and J 0 bases short, with 7 bases between. CDR3 in DNA: TGTGCCAGCAGCCAAGCCCCGGGCTCCTACAATGAGCAGTTCTTC. Protein: CASSQAPGSYNEQFF. Drawing the rest from reference TRBV14 and TRBJ2-1, the complete variable domain is EAGVTQFPSHSVIEKGQTVTLRCDPISGHDNLYWYRRVMGKEIKFLLHFVKESKQDESGMPNNRFLAERTGGTYSTLKVQPAELEDSGVYFCASSQAPGSYNEQFFGPGTRLTVL.

This clone was counted a few times. The chain combines TRBV19 with TRBJ2-4, with a weak D call TRBD1 (6 bases). V was pared by 4 bases and J by 8 bases, with 15 bases between. The CDR3 totals 14 residues. In germline, CDR1 is LNHDA, CDR2 SQIVND (reference sequence). The CDR3 DNA is TGTGCCAGTAGTACGAGGGACGAGGGGGACATTCAGTACTTC. This codes for CASSTRDEGDIQYF.

The chain joins TRBV18 to TRBJ2-1; maybe TRBD2 (6 bases). The CDR3 totals 17 residues. Germline V gene sequence: CDR1 KGHSH, CDR2 LQKENI. V lost 3 bases to trimming and J lost 0 bases, with 15 bases between them. The CDR3 region is CASSPPLAESSYNEQFF. The CDR3 coding sequence is TGTGCCAGCTCACCCCCTTTAGCGGAGAGCTCCTACAATGAGCAGTTCTTC.